The entry below gives a single T cell receptor (beta chain) sequence along with its context. This clone showed up just a few times. Its recognized antigen is unknown. Gene names and germline sequences refer to the mouse in this case. The sample is drawn from a study of tissue T cells after allogeneic stem cell transplantation (dated by TCRdb to the early 2020s). The study in broad terms: The study profiled TCR beta repertoires in many tissues obtained from research autopsies of patients with and without GVHD, and also in mouse models of GVHD. The human part of the study was a prospective observational study with no blinding and no randomization.

Summary of the overall study and its limitations: Blood and spleen T cells captured only a limited portion of the TCR repertoire detected in tissues, in both patients and mice. Within patients, how anatomically similar tissues were was a major factor shaping TCR repertoire composition, regardless of disease or transplant status. Not many T cell clones showed up in more than one patient, yet clustering based on motifs uncovered repertoire signatures that were shared across patients in a tissue-specific way. The patient cohort was small and varied clinically, and sampling depth was recognized as a limitation. Which tissue TCRs were alloreactive or antigen-specific was not determined in the study, and some of the clones might have been host cells that persisted.

The method behind the library was the immunoSEQ multiplex PCR assay. TCRbeta CDR3 sequencing was done by Adaptive Biotechnologies at survey depth, reporting CDR3 sequences, V/J genes, productive frequency and template counts. TCR beta CDR3 regions were amplified from genomic DNA rather than RNA. Under the source paper's analysis protocol: Jensen-Shannon divergence was used to quantify pairwise repertoire overlap between tissues, with a value of 1 indicating complete divergence and a value of 0 indicating identical repertoires. Tissues were grouped by single-linkage agglomerative hierarchical clustering of pairwise JSD values, and the clustering results were shown as dendrograms. GLIPH2 was run on all patient samples with simulation_depth 1000, kmer_min_depth 3 and cdr3_length_cutoff 8, and groups with more than two unique CDR3s were retained. A standardized tissue-overlap score was generated by extrapolating Jaccard GLIPH-group overlap across patients to a standard repertoire size of 1000 clones. Associations of diversity with clinical or experimental variables used linear mixed-effect models with tissue fixed effects and individual random effects. Here the immuneACCESS table is served through TCRdb, limited to in-frame sequences with V and J called. Missing clones are a known gap in these copies; in checked studies unresolved V genes cover under half, and the rest lacks a known reason. V and J calls and clone size are copied from that table; D and trimming were computed from the DNA. The sample table lists about 48,000 clones, about three quarters of them with a count of one. The ten largest clones capture approximately 0.5% of the sample.

Sequences were obtained from sorted cells pooled from one or two spleens. The receptor comes from a pool of C57BL/6 mice in good health.

The CDR3 reads CASSQERYSDYTF. The sequenced CDR3 bases are TGTGCCAGCAGCCAAGAGAGGTACTCCGACTACACC. The V gene is TRBV2 and the J gene is TRBJ1-2; a confident D gene designation cannot be given. The CDR3 end lies 1 residue beyond the end of the read and is filled in from the germline J gene. The junction carries 5 bases between V and J, which are trimmed by 0 bases and 3 bases respectively. From its cysteine to its phenylalanine, the CDR3 spans 13 amino acids. The DNA covers only part of the CDR3, 36 bases in frame from base 1. Sequences LGHNA (CDR1) and YSYQKL (CDR2) are obtained from the germline V gene.